This paragraph covers one T cell receptor (beta chain) sequence. The antigen remains undetermined. This specimen belongs to a study of OX40 agonist ivuxolimab in advanced cancers. The method was immunoSEQ multiplex PCR; TCRdb's version includes in-frame clones alone and lacks a portion of them. Among tens of thousands of clones listed, roughly nine tenths were seen once. Sampling of blood occurred at baseline, cycle 4 day 1, and cycle 7 day 1. Study-level results: The study did not work out the antigen specificity of the expanded peripheral T cells.

Germline V gene lookup returns CDR1 KGHSH and CDR2 LQKENI. Trimming stripped 2 bases from V and 8 bases from J, with 9 bases between. The CDR3 totals 13 residues. This receptor was obtained from an adult with an advanced solid tumor such as melanoma, head and neck, liver or kidney cancer. This chain links TRBV18 with TRBJ1-4; D might be TRBD1 (5 bases). The sequences come from CD4+ or CD8+ T cells sorted from blood, collected in a trial of the OX40 agonist ivuxolimab. The CDR3 DNA reads TGTGCCAGCTCACCAGGGGCGGGGGAAAAACTGTTTTTT. It translates to CASSPGAGEKLFF. Drawing the rest from reference TRBV18 and TRBJ1-4, the complete variable domain is NAGVMQNPRHLVRRRGQEARLRCSPMKGHSHVYWYRQLPEEGLKFMVYLQKENIIDESGMPKERFSAEFPKEGPSILRIQQVVRGDSAAYFCASSPGAGEKLFFGSGTQLSVL.